Included here is one TCR beta chain sequence, with context. Its antigen is unknown. This sample is part of a study of blood T cells in healthy people across ages. Study-level points and caveats: A strong correlation was found between TCR beta diversity and the percentage of naive T cells.

Germline values: CDR1 MDHEN, CDR2 SYDVKM. There are 15 residues in the CDR3. With 5 bases clipped from V and 5 bases from J, the junction kept 6 bases outside the gene matches. Next came a second PCR, run for about 7 to 12 cycles, which used a sample-barcoded 5' primer along with a J-beta primer mix. From the 5' RACE reads, TCRdb called clonotypes with MiXCR, one entry per CDR3 protein. The table has 800,000 or so distinct CDR3 sequences, around 25% seen once. These records were also assigned to another study, of T cells of mothers and their children.

The sequencing input was blood. The TCR was taken from a boy aged 5-17 years in good health. The chain combines TRBV28 with TRBJ1-4; 9 nucleotides match TRBD1. Written as DNA, the CDR3 is TGTGCCAGCAGTGACCCCGGGACAGGGAATGAAAAACTGTTTTTT. It translates to CASSDPGTGNEKLFF. The full variable domain, completed using reference TRBV28 and TRBJ1-4, is DVKVTQSSRYLVKRTGEKVFLECVQDMDHENMFWYRQDPGLGLRLIYFSYDVKMKEKGDIPEGYSVSREKKERFSLILESASTNQTSMYLCASSDPGTGNEKLFFGSGTQLSVL.